The present T cell receptor beta chain was sequenced within a study of T cell clones after liver transplantation. General study findings and limits: In 5 of 8 subjects, circulating graft-donor-reactive CD4 TCRbeta sequences fell significantly after transplant.

In germline, CDR1 is WSHSY, CDR2 SAAADI. The ends were cut back, 5 bases at V and 7 bases at J, with 18 bases in the middle. CDR3 length equals 14 residues. Sequencing was performed with immunoSEQ multiplex PCR; in TCRdb, only in-frame clones are kept and a portion is missing. This sample yields around 100,000 clones, of which around 86% are seen a single time; approximately 0.93% belongs to the top ten. Details on this clone: Its matching antigen is unknown.

The TCR originated in a human donor who received a liver transplant. The chain combines TRBV10-2 with TRBJ2-7; D possibly matches TRBD1 or TRBD2 (6 bases each). The sample here was CD4+ T cells from blood, taken before liver transplant. The CDR3 bases are TGCGCCAGCAGTCTGGGGGGCGAGCGATGGGAGCAGTACTTC. It encodes CASSLGGERWEQYF.